The following is a T cell receptor (beta chain) sequence with its context. Clones were sequenced by immunoSEQ multiplex PCR, and TCRdb holds only the in-frame ones, with some missing. The data hold about 73,000 clones, with 93% observed a single time. The record originates from a study of technical replicates of blood from a handful of donors. The CDR3 contains 13 residues. Per germline, CDR1 SGHNT and CDR2 YYREEE (reference sequence). The V segment lost 2 bases and the J segment 7 bases; nucleotides outside the gene matches: 4. The sample comprised T cells isolated from PBMCs. The chain couples TRBV5-4 to TRBJ2-7; the match to TRBD1 covers 9 bases. The clonotype comes from a human donor in good health. CDR3: CASSLRDRDEQYF. For the CDR3, the DNA is TGTGCCAGCAGCTTAAGGGACAGGGATGAGCAGTACTTC.